This note documents a single TCR beta chain sequence. Followed over time, Seattle patients had been enrolled while infection was active. The germline CDR1 and CDR2 sequences are MNHEY and SMNVEV (reference sequence). V lost 5 bases, J lost 4 bases, and 11 bases lay in between. The CDR3 runs 13 residues. These data originate in a study of blood T cell repertoires in COVID-19. Study details: Some COVID-19 samples were acute and others convalescent; all came from the United States, Italy and Spain. The analysed material was cDNA or gDNA that came from T cells, B-cell-depleted T cells, or PBMCs.

TCRdb's table, derived via immunoSEQ multiplex PCR, lists solely in-frame clones and lacks some. The sample lists roughly 350,000 clones, about 90% seen once, with around 6% in the top ten. The TCR originated in a woman aged 45-65 years with COVID-19, enrolled during active disease. Sequenced: peripheral blood. This chain joins TRBV27 and TRBJ1-2; a weak D match, TRBD1 (5 bases). In nucleotides, the CDR3 is TGTGCCAGCAGTCCGCGACAGTCCTATGGCTACACCTTC. This sequence encodes CASSPRQSYGYTF.